The clone carrying this T cell receptor beta chain was observed a few times. Preparation of the TCRbeta library was carried out with unique molecular identifiers. Each CDR3 protein is one row after TCRdb ran MiXCR on the PCR reads. The sample has about 500,000 distinct CDR3 sequences; around a third are singletons. This entry comes from a study of T-cell reconstitution after alpha-beta-depleted transplantation in children. Germline CDR1 LNHNV, CDR2 YYDKDF (reference sequence). The CDR3 is 15 residues long. V gave up 1 base and J gave up 8 bases, with 17 bases separating them. Sequences were derived from PBMCs from the stem cell graft donor, sampled from the stem cell graft. The sequence derives from a human donor who donated a stem cell graft to a child with aplastic anemia. The chain is built from TRBV15 and TRBJ1-2; D gene unclear. The CDR3 nucleotides read TGTGCCACCAGCAGAGGCGGCGGGGTGGTGGGAGGCTACACCTTC. The encoded protein is CATSRGGGVVGGYTF.